This T cell receptor beta chain was observed in a study of blood T cells in healthy people across ages. Overall study: Researchers report that template switching captured about one barcoded beta molecule per two T cells. Whole-study findings and limits: The long-lived group displayed more naive CD4+ cells, plus higher diversity, than the aged donors did. Estimates of total diversity, which came from one million sequenced T cells, were considered to be underestimates.

After removal of 7 bases from V and 9 bases from J, the junction contained 12 bases not matched to a gene. The CDR3 loop spans 17 amino acids. The second PCR ran roughly 7 to 12 cycles with a sample-barcoded 5' primer and J-beta primers. MiXCR, run by TCRdb on the 5' RACE reads, gives a single entry per CDR3 protein. The data hold around 1,500,000 distinct CDR3 sequences, with approximately 42% observed a single time. As concerns this clonotype: Its antigen is as yet unknown.

The total RNA that was extracted per sample amounted to at least 5 micrograms. Sequencing input: blood. This clonotype was obtained from a woman in her late teens or twenties in good health. The chain has TRBV12-3 or TRBV12-4 and TRBJ2-1; 16 nucleotides align to TRBD2. CDR3 nucleotides: TGTGCCAGCACCGCTTTAGGGACTAGCGGGAGGGCATCTGAGCAGTTCTTC. Translating it yields CASTALGTSGRASEQFF.